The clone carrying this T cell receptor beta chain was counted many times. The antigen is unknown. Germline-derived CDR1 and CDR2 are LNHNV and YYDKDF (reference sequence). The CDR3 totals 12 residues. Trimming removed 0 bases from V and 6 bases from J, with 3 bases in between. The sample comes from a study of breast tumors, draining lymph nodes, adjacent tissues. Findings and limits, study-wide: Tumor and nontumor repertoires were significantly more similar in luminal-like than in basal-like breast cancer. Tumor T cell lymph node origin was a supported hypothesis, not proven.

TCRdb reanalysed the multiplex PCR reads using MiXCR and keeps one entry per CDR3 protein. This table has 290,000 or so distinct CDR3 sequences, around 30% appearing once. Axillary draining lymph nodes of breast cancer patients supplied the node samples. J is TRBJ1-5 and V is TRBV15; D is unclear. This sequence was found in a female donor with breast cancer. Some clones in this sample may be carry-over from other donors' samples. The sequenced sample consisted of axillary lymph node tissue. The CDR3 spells CATSRDFQPQHF. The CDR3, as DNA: TGTGCCACCAGCAGAGATTTTCAGCCCCAGCATTTT.